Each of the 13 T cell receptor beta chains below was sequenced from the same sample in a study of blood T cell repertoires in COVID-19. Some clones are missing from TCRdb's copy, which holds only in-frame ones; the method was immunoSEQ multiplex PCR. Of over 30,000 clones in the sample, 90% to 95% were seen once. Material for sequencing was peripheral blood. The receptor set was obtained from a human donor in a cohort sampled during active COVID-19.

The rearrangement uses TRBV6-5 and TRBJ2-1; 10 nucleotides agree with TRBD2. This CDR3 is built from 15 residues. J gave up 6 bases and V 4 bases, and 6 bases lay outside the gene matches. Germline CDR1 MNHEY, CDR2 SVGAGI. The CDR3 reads CASSFLAGDPNEQFF. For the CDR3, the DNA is TGTGCCAGCAGTTTTCTAGCGGGAGATCCCAATGAGCAGTTCTTC.

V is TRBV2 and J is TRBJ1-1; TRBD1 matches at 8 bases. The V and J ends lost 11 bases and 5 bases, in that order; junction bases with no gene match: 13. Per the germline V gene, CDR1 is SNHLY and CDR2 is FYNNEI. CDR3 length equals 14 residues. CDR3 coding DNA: TGTGCCCTTAATGCAGGGGGCTGGGGGACTGAAGCTTTCTTT. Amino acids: CALNAGGWGTEAFF.

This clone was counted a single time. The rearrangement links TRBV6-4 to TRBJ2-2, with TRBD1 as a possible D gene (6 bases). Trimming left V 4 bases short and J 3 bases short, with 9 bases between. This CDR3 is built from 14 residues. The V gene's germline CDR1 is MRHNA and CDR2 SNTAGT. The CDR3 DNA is TGTGCCAGCAGTGTGGCAGGGGACACCGGGGAGCTGTTTTTT. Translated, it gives CASSVAGDTGELFF.

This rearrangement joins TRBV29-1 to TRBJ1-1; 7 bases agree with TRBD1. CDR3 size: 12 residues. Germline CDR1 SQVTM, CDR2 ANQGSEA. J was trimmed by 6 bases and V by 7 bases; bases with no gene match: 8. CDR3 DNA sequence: TGCAGCGCACAGACAGGGTGGGCTGAAGCTTTCTTT. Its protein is CSAQTGWAEAFF.

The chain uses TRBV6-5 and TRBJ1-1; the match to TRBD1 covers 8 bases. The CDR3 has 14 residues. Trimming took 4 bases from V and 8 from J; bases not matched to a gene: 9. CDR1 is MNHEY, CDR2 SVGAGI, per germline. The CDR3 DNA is TGTGCCAGCAGTTTTACAGGGGGAAATTACGAAGCTTTCTTT. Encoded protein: CASSFTGGNYEAFF.

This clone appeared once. The CDR3 DNA is TGTGCCAGCTCACCACGGGCTGACAATGAGCAGTTCTTC. It yields the protein CASSPRADNEQFF. The J gene is TRBJ2-1, the V gene TRBV18, with D unresolved. Trimming stripped 1 base from V and 5 bases from J, with 6 bases between. The CDR3 length is 13 residues. Germline loops: CDR1 KGHSH, CDR2 LQKENI.

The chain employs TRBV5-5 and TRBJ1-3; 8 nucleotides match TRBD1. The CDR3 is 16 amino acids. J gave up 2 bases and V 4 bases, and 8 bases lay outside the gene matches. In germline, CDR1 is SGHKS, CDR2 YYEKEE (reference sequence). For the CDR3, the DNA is TGTGCCAGCAGCGAGTGGGACAGGAGGGCTGGAAACACCATATATTTT. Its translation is CASSEWDRRAGNTIYF.

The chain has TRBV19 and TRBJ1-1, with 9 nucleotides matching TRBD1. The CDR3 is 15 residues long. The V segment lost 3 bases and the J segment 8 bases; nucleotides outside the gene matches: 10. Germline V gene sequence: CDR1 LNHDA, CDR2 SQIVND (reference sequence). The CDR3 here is CASSISRTGVREAFF. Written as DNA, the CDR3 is TGTGCCAGTAGTATCTCGAGGACAGGGGTACGGGAAGCTTTCTTT.

The DNA of the CDR3 is TGTGCCAGCAGACCCACAGGTTACACTGAAGCTTTCTTT. It codes for CASRPTGYTEAFF. The chain links TRBV6-5 to TRBJ1-1; tentatively, D is TRBD1 (5 bases). V was trimmed by 6 bases and J by 3 bases, leaving 11 bases between them. The CDR3 consists of 13 residues. Looked up from germline, CDR1 is MNHEY and CDR2 is SVGAGI.

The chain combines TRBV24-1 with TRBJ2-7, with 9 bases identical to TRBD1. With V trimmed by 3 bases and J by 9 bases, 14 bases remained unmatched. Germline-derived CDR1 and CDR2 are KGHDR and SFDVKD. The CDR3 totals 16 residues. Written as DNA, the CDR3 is TGTGCCACCAGTGATCCGCTGCTACAGGGGGCGTTCGGGCAGTACGTC. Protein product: CATSDPLLQGAFGQYV.

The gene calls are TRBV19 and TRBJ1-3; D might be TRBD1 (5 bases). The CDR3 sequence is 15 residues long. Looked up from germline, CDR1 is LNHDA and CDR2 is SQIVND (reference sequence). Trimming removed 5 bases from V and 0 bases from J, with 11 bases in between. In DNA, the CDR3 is TGTGCCAGTAGTGGGGCACCCCTCTCTGGAAACACCATATATTTT. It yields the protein CASSGAPLSGNTIYF. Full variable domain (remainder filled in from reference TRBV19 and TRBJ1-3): DGGITQSPKYLFRKEGQNVTLSCEQNLNHDAMYWYRQDPGQGLRLIYYSQIVNDFQKGDIAEGYSVSREKKESFPLTVTSAQKNPTAFYLCASSGAPLSGNTIYFGEGSWLTVV.

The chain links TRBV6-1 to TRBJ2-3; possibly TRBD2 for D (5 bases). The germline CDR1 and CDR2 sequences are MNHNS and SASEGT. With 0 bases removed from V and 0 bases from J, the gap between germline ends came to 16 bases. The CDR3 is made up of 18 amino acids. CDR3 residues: CASSEALYVRASTDTQYF. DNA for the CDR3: TGTGCCAGCAGTGAAGCCCTTTATGTGAGGGCTAGCACAGATACGCAGTATTTT.

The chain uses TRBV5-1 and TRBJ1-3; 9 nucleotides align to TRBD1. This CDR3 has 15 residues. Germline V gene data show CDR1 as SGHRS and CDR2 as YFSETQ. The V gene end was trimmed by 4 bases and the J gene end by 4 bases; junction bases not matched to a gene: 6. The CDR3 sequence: CASSIGDREGNTIYF. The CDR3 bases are TGCGCCAGCAGCATAGGGGACAGGGAAGGAAACACCATATATTTT.